Shown below are 5 T cell receptor beta chains from a single sample sequenced in a study of blood T cells in healthy people across ages (dated by TCRdb to 2013 to 2016). The library came from 5' RACE. Sequencing was carried out with an Illumina HiSeq 2500. A second roughly 6 to 11 cycle PCR used a sample-barcoded 5' primer and a J-beta primer mix. TCRdb trimmed public reads at Q25 via fastp, called clones via MiXCR and kept in-frame beta chains. Identical CDR3 proteins give one entry, which carries the most common genes and DNA. The sample table lists approximately 730,000 distinct CDR3 sequences, more than 40% of them with a count of one. The ten most abundant clones make up 20% of the sample. The sequencing sample was made of blood. These receptors were collected from a woman aged 55-70 years in good health.

This clonotype was observed a few times. The rearrangement joins TRBV28 to TRBJ2-1, with 8 bases aligning to TRBD1. The CDR3 runs 16 residues. Trimming cost V 2 bases and J 7 bases; bases outside gene matches: 10. Germline loops: CDR1 MDHEN, CDR2 SYDVKM. The CDR3, as DNA: TGTGCCAGCAGTTTACTGCGACAGGGGTTAGGAAATGAGCAGTTCTTC. Its protein is CASSLLRQGLGNEQFF.

This clonotype was counted a few times. A clone one base away is much larger, so this may be a read error. The gene calls are TRBV29-1 and TRBJ2-5, with D possibly being TRBD2 (6 bases). The J call is in doubt because the DNA end fits TRBJ2-7 better. This CDR3 has 14 amino acids. Looked up from germline, CDR1 is SQVTM and CDR2 is ANQGSEA. The CDR3: CSVEEAGGTSEQYF. The CDR3 DNA reads TGCAGCGTTGAAGAGGCCGGGGGTACGAGCGAGCAGTACTTC.

The chain combines TRBV3-1 with TRBJ1-3; D is unclear. There are 14 residues in the CDR3. The ends were cut back, 0 bases at V and 0 bases at J, with 3 bases in the middle. The germline CDR1 and CDR2 sequences are LGHDT and YNNKEL (reference sequence). The CDR3 DNA reads as TGTGCCAGCAGCCAAGAAAGCTCTGGAAACACCATATATTTT. This codes for CASSQESSGNTIYF.

This clonotype has just a few counts. The rearrangement uses TRBV14 and TRBJ1-2; 7 positions match TRBD1. Germline V lookup: CDR1 SGHDN, CDR2 FVKESK. J gave up 0 bases and V 4 bases, and 5 bases lay outside the gene matches. The CDR3 extends over 15 amino acids. The CDR3 sequence is CASSPGTVANYGYTF. Here the CDR3 DNA reads TGTGCCAGCAGCCCCGGGACAGTAGCTAACTATGGCTACACCTTC.

V gene TRBV10-3 combines with J gene TRBJ2-3; 7 nucleotides match TRBD2. This CDR3 is built from 13 residues. V trimming: 8 bases; J trimming: 6 bases; junction bases outside the gene matches: 8. In germline, CDR1 is ENHRY, CDR2 SYGVKD. CDR3 DNA sequence: TGTGCCATCGCGGGGGTACCTCAGGATACGCAGTATTTT. It codes for CAIAGVPQDTQYF.